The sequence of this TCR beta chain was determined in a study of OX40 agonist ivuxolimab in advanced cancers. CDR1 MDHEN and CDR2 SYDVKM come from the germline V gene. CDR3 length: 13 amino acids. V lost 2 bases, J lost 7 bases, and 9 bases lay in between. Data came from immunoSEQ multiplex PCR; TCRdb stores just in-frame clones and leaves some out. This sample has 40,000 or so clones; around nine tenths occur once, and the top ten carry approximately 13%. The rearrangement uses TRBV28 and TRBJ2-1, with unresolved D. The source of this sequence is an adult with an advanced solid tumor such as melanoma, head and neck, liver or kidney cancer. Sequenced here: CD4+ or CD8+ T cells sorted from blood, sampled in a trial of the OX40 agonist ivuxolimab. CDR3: CASSLGMDNEQFF. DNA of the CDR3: TGTGCCAGCAGTTTAGGCATGGATAATGAGCAGTTCTTC.